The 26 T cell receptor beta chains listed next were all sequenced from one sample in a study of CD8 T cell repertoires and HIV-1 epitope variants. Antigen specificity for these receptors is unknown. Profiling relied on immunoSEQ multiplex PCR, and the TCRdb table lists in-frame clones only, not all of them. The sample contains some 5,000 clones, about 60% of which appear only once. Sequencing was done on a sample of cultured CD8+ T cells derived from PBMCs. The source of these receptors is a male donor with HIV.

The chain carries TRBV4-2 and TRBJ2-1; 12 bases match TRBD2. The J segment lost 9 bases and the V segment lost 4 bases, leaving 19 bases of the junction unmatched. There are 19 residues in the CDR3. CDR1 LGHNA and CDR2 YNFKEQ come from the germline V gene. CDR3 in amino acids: CASSPTRLAGESLRGEQFF. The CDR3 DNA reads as TGTGCCAGCAGCCCAACGAGACTAGCGGGAGAGTCCTTACGTGGTGAGCAGTTCTTC.

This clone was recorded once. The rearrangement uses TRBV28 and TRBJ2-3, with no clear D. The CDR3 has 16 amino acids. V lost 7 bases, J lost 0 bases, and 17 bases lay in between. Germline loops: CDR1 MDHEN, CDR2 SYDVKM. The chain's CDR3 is CASTLKRQPSTDTQYF. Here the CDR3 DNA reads TGTGCCAGCACCTTAAAACGGCAGCCGAGCACAGATACGCAGTATTTT.

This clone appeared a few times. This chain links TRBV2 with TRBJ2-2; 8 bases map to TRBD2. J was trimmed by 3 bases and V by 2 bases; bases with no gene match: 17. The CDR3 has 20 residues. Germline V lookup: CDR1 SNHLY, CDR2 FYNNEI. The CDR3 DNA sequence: TGTGCCAGCAGTGAAAATTGGGGGGAGATAGCGGGGCGACACACCGGGGAGCTGTTTTTT. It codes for CASSENWGEIAGRHTGELFF.

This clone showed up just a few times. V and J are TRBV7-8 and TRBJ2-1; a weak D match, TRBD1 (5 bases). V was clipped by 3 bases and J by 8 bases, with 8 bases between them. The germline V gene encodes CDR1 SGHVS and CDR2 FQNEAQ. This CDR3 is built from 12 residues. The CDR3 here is CASSFRVDEQFF. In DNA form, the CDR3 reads TGTGCCAGCAGCTTCAGGGTAGATGAGCAGTTCTTC. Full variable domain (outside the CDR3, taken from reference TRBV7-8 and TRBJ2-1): GAGVSQSPRYKVAKRGQDVALRCDPISGHVSLFWYQQALGQGPEFLTYFQNEAQLDKSGLPSDRFFAERPEGSVSTLKIQRTQQEDSAVYLCASSFRVDEQFFGPGTRLTVL.

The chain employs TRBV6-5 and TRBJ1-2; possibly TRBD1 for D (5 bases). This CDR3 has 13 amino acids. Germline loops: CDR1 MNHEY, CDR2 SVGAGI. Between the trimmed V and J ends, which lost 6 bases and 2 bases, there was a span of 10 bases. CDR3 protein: CASSLTGNYGYTF. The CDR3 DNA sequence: TGTGCCAGCAGCCTCACAGGAAACTATGGCTACACCTTC.

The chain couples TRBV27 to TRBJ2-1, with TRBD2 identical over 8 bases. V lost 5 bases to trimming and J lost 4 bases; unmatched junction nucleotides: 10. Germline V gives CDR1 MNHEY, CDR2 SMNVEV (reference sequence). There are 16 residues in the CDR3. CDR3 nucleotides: TGTGCCAGCAGTCCACCGACTAGCGTGGGATACAATGAGCAGTTCTTC. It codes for CASSPPTSVGYNEQFF.

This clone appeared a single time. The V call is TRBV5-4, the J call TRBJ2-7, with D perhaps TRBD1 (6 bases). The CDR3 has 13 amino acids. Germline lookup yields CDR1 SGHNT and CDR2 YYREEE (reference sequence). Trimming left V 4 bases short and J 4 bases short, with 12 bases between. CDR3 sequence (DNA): TGTGCCAGCAGCAGCGACAGGAGTTACGAGCAGTACTTC. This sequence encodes CASSSDRSYEQYF.

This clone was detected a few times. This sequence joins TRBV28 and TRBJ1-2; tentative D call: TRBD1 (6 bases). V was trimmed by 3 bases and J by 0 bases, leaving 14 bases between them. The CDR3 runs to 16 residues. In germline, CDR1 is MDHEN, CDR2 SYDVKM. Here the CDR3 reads CASSFPRTDTNYGYTF. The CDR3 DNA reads TGTGCCAGCAGTTTCCCACGGACAGACACTAACTATGGCTACACCTTC.

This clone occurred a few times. The CDR3 DNA sequence: TGCGCCAGCAGCTTGGCGTCGATGGGAACTGAAGCTTTCTTT. Translation gives CASSLASMGTEAFF. The chain links TRBV5-1 to TRBJ1-1, with D unresolved. The CDR3 consists of 14 residues. CDR1 is SGHRS, CDR2 YFSETQ, per germline. Trimming took off 0 bases at V and 5 bases at J, with 11 bases between the two ends.

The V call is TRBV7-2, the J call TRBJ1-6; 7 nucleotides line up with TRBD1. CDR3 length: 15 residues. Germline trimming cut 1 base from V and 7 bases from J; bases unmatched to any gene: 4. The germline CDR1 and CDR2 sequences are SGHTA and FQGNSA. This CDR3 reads CASSLDVGGNSPLHF. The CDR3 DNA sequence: TGTGCCAGCAGCTTAGATGTAGGGGGCAATTCACCCCTCCACTTT.

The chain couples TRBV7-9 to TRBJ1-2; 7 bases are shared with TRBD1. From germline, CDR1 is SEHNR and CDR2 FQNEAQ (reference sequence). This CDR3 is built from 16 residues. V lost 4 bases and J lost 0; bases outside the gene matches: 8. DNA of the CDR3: TGTGCCAGCAGCTCATCATCCGGGACAGCTAACTATGGCTACACCTTC. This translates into CASSSSSGTANYGYTF.

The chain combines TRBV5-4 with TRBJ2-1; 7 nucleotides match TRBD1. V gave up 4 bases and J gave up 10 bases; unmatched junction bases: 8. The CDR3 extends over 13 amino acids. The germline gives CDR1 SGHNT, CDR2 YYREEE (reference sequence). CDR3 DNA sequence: TGTGCCAGCAGCCTTACAGGGGTGGGAGAGCAGTTCTTC. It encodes CASSLTGVGEQFF.

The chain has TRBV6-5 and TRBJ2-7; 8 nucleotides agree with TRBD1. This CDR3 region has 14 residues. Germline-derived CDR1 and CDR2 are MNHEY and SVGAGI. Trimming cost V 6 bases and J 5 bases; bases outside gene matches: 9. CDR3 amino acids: CASSVSGGTNEQYF. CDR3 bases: TGTGCCAGCAGCGTTTCAGGGGGCACGAACGAGCAGTACTTC.

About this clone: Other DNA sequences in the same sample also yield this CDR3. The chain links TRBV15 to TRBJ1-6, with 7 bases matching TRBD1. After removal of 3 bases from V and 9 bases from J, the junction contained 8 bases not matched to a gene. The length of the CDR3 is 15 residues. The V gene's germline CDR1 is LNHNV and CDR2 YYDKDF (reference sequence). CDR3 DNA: TGTGCCACCAGCAGGGGTCAAACAGGGGTTTCACCCCTCCACTTT. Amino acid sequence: CATSRGQTGVSPLHF.

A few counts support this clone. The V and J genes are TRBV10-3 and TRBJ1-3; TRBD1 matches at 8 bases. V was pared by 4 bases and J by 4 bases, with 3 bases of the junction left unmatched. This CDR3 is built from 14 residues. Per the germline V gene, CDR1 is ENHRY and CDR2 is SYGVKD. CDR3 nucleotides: TGTGCCATCAGTGCGGCAGGGGGCGGAAACACCATATATTTT. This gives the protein CAISAAGGGNTIYF.

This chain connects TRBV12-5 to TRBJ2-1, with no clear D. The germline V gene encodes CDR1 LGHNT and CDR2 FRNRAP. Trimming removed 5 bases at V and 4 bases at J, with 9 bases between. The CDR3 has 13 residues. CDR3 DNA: TGTGCTAGTGGTGAGGCTACTTACAATGAGCAGTTCTTC. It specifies CASGEATYNEQFF.

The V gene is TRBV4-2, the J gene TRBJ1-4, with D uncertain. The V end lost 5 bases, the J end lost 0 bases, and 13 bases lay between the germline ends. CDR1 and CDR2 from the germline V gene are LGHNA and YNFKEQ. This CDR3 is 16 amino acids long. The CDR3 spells CASSESYRTTNEKLFF. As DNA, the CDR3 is TGTGCCAGCAGCGAATCGTACAGAACAACTAATGAAAAACTGTTTTTT.

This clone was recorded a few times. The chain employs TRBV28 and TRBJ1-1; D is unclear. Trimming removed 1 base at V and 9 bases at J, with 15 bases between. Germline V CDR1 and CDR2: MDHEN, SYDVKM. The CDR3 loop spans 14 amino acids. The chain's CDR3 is CASSLSRVPAKAFF. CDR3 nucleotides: TGTGCCAGCAGTTTATCTCGGGTCCCGGCAAAAGCTTTCTTT.

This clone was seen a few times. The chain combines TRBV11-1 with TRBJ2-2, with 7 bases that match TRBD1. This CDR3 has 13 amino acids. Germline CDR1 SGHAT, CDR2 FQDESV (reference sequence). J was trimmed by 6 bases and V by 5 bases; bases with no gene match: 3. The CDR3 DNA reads TGTGCCAGCAGCGTGACAGGGTCCGGGGAGCTGTTTTTT. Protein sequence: CASSVTGSGELFF.

CDR3 DNA sequence: TGCGCCAGCAGCTTTAGGGACTCCTATAATTCACCCCTCCACTTT. Translated, it gives CASSFRDSYNSPLHF. The chain joins TRBV5-1 to TRBJ1-6, with D unresolved. The CDR3 sequence is 15 residues long. Trimming shortened V by 2 bases and J by 0 bases, and 6 bases separated the two germline ends. CDR1 and CDR2 from the germline V gene are SGHRS and YFSETQ.

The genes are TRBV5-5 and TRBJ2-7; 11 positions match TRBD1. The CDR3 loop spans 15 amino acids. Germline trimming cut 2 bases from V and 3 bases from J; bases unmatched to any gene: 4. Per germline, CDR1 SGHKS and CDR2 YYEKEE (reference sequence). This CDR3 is CASSLTGTGGYEQYF. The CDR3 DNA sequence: TGTGCCAGCAGCTTAACCGGGACAGGGGGCTACGAGCAGTACTTC.

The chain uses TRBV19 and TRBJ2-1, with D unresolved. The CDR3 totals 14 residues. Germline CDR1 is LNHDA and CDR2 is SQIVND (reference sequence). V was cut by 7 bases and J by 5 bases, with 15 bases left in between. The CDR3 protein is CASTPKMADNEQFF. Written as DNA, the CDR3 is TGTGCCAGTACCCCCAAGATGGCTGACAATGAGCAGTTCTTC.

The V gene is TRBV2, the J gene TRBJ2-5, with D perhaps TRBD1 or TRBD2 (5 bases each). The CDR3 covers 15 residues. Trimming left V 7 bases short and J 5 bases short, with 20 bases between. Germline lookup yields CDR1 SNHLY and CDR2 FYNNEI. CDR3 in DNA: TGTGCCAGCAAGGAGGTAACGGGGCGGCAGGAGACCCAGTACTTC. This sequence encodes CASKEVTGRQETQYF.

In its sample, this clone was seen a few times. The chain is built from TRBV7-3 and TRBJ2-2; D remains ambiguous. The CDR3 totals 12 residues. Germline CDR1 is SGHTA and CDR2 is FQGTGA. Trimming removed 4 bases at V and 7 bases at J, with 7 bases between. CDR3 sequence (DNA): TGTGCCAGCAGCTCGACGGGCGGGGAGCTGTTTTTT. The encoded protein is CASSSTGGELFF. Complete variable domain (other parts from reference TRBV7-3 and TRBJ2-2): GAGVSQTPSNKVTEKGKYVELRCDPISGHTALYWYRQSLGQGPEFLIYFQGTGAADDSGLPNDRFFAVRPEGSVSTLKIQRTERGDSAVYLCASSSTGGELFFGEGSRLTVL.

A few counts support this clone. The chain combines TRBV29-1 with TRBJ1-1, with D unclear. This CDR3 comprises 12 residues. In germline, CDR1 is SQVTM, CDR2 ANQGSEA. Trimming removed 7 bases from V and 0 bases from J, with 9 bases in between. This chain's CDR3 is CSAQGLNTEAFF. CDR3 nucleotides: TGCAGCGCGCAAGGTCTGAACACTGAAGCTTTCTTT.

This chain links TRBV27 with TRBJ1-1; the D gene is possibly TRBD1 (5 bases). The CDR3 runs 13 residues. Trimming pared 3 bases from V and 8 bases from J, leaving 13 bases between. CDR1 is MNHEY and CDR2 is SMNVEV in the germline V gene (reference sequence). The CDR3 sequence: CASSFSGPGEAFF. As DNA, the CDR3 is TGTGCCAGCAGTTTCTCGGGGCCGGGGGAAGCTTTCTTT.